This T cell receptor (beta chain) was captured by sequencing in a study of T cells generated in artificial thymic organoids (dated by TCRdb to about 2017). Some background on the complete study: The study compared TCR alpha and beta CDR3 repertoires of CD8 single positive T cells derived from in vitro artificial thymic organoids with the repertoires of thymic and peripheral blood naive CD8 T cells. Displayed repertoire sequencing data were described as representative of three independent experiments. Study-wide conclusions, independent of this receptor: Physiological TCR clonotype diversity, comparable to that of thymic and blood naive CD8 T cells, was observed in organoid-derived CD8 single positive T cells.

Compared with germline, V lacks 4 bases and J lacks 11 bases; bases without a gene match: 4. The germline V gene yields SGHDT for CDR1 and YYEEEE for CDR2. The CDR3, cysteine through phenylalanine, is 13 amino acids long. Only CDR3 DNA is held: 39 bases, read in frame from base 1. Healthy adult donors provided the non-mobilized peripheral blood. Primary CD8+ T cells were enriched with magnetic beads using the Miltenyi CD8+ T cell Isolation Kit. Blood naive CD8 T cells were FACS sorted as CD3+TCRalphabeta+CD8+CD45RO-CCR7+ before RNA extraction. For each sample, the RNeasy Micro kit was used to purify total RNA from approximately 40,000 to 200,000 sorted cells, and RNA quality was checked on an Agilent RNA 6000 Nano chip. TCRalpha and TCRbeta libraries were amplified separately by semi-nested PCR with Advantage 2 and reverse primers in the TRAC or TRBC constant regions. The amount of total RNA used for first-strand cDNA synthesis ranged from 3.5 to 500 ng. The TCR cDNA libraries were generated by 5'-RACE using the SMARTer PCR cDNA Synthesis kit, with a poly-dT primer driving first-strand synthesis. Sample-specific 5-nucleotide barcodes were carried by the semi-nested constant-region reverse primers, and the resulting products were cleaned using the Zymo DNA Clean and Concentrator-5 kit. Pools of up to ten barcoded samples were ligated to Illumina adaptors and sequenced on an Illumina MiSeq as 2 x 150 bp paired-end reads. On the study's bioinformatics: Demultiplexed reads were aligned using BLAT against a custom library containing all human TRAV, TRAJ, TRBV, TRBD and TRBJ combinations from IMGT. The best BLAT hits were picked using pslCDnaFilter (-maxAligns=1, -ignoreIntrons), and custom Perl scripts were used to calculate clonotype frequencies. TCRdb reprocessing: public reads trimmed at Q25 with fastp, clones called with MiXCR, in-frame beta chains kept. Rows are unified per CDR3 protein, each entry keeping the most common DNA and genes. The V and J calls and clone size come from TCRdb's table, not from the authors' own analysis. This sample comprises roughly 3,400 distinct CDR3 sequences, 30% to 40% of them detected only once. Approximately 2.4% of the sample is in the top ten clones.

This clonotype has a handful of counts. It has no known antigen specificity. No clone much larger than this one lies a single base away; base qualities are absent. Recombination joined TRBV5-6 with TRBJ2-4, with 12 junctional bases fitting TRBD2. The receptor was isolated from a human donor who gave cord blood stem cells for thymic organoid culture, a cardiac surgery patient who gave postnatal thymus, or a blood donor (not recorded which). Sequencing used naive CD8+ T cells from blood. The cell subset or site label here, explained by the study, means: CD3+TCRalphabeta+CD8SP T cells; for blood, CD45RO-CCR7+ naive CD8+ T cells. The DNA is TGTGCCAGCAGCCCCGGACTAGCGGGACTTCAGTACTTC. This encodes CASSPGLAGLQYF.